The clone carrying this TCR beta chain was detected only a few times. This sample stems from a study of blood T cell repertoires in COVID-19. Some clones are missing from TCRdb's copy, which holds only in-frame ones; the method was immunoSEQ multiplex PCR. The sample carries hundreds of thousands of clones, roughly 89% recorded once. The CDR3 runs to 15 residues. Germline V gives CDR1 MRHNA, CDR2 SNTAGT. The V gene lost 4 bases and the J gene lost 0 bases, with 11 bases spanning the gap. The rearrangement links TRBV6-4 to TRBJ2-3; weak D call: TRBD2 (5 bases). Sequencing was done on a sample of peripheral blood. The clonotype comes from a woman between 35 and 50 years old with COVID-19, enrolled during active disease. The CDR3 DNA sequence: TGTGCCAGCAGTGGGCGGGCGGCTAGCACAGATACGCAGTATTTT. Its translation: CASSGRAASTDTQYF.